This TCR beta chain was observed in a study of blood T cell repertoires in COVID-19. Using immunoSEQ multiplex PCR, the repertoire was profiled, and TCRdb retains in-frame clones only, with some absent. The sample yields 96,000 or so clones, 75% to 85% seen once. The CDR3 is made up of 15 amino acids. In germline, CDR1 is SGDLS, CDR2 YYNGEE. V was pared by 4 bases and J by 4 bases, with 17 bases between. This clone appeared once. The receptor's source is a man of 80 years or more with COVID-19, enrolled during active disease. Sample: peripheral blood. This chain uses TRBV9 with TRBJ1-2; TRBD1 might be the D (5 bases). CDR3 sequence reads: CASSPTPGEVYGYTF. The CDR3 bases are TGTGCCAGCAGCCCCACCCCGGGGGAAGTCTATGGCTACACCTTC.